The clone carrying this TCR beta chain was detected a few times. Its antigen is still unknown. This sample is drawn from a study of human T cells and chemical hapten exposure. This sample's time point: pre-sensitization, week 0. Treatment denoted: therapeutic diphenylcyclopropenone sensitization with weekly scalp DPC. Drawing of blood took place ahead of applying each patch test. Non-pregnant alopecia patients aged 18 to 70, suitable for DPC therapy. Study-level findings and limits: Once DPC sensitization occurred, TCRs above 1 in 1000 frequency showed no change.

Within the library, unique molecular identifiers were attached to each individual cDNA molecule. TCRdb analysed the RACE reads with MiXCR anew, one entry per CDR3 protein. The sample carries approximately 370,000 distinct CDR3 sequences, roughly 6% recorded once. The V gene lost 1 base and the J gene lost 6 bases, with 11 bases spanning the gap. CDR3 length equals 14 residues. Per the germline V gene, CDR1 is KGHDR and CDR2 is SFDVKD. Sequencing was performed on whole blood, taken in connection with sensitization to the hapten diphenylcyclopropenone (DPC). This receptor was taken from a woman aged 18-29 years with alopecia areata. Some clones in this sample may be carry-over from other donors' samples. This rearrangement joins TRBV24-1 to TRBJ1-2, with D perhaps matching TRBD1 (6 bases). The CDR3 here is CATSDFSRGHGYTF. The CDR3, as DNA: TGTGCCACCAGTGATTTCAGCAGGGGCCATGGCTACACCTTC.